These T cell receptor beta chains were read from a single sample in a study of blood T cell repertoires in COVID-19. TCRdb keeps only in-frame clones here, not all; method: immunoSEQ multiplex PCR. In the table there are around 140,000 clones, 70% to 80% of which are singletons. The material sequenced was peripheral blood. These receptors all stem from a woman between 45 and 60 years old with active or convalescent COVID-19. CDR3s include the opening cysteine and the closing phenylalanine or tryptophan. A D gene is named only where the DNA matches it firmly. The size entry is marked missing in some rows and otherwise reads once, few, many or a size class.

V gene,D gene,J gene,clone size,CDR3 protein,CDR3 DNA
TRBV9,TRBD2,TRBJ2-1,once,CASSVVGGEDEQFF,TGTGCCAGCAGCGTAGTGGGAGGGGAGGATGAGCAGTTCTTC
TRBV28,TRBD1,TRBJ2-7,-,CASSFQGAAYEQYF,TGTGCCAGCAGTTTCCAGGGGGCGGCCTACGAGCAGTACTTC
TRBV28,-,TRBJ1-1,-,CASSLVVGVLAFF,TGTGCCAGCAGTTTAGTGGTCGGGGTGTTGGCTTTCTTT
TRBV7-8,-,TRBJ1-1,-,CASSPWGVAITEAFF,TGTGCCAGCAGCCCCTGGGGGGTAGCCATCACTGAAGCTTTCTTT
TRBV19,TRBD1,TRBJ1-2,-,CASSTGTGTAYGYTF,TGTGCCAGTAGTACGGGGACAGGGACGGCCTATGGCTACACCTTC
TRBV5-1,-,TRBJ2-6,-,CASSVWGDGANVLTF,TGCGCCAGCAGCGTCTGGGGGGACGGGGCCAACGTCCTGACTTTC
TRBV5-6,-,TRBJ2-4,-,CASSSDSPGKNIQYF,TGTGCCAGCAGCTCGGACTCCCCGGGCAAAAACATTCAGTACTTC
TRBV9,TRBD1,TRBJ1-5,-,CASSGEGQAHQPQHF,TGTGCCAGCAGCGGGGAGGGACAGGCACATCAGCCCCAGCATTTT
TRBV19,-,TRBJ1-1,-,CASSIVGVGTEAFF,TGTGCCAGTAGTATAGTTGGAGTCGGCACTGAAGCTTTCTTT
TRBV27,TRBD1,TRBJ2-7,-,CASSSSSRDRPEQYF,TGTGCCAGCAGTTCCTCGTCGAGGGACAGGCCCGAGCAGTACTTC
TRBV28,-,TRBJ1-5,-,CASSPGQFGMDTYQPQHF,TGTGCCAGCAGCCCCGGACAGTTCGGCATGGACACTTATCAGCCCCAGCATTTT
TRBV30,-,TRBJ1-1,-,CAWSTGRTEAFF,TGTGCCTGGAGTACAGGAAGAACTGAAGCTTTCTTT
TRBV30,-,TRBJ1-1,few,CARGGQLGVNTEAFF,TGTGCCCGCGGGGGGCAACTCGGGGTGAACACTGAAGCTTTCTTT
TRBV7-8,-,TRBJ1-5,-,CASSPTSGAGTGQPQHF,TGTGCCAGCAGCCCGACTTCGGGCGCGGGGACGGGGCAGCCCCAGCATTTT
TRBV29-1,TRBD1,TRBJ1-1,-,CSTGQMNTEAFF,TGCAGCACGGGACAGATGAACACTGAAGCTTTCTTT
TRBV7-3,-,TRBJ2-1,-,CASSLRGGEYNEQFF,TGTGCCAGCAGCTTAAGGGGGGGCGAGTACAATGAGCAGTTCTTC
TRBV5-1,-,TRBJ1-2,-,CASSFQGNYGYTF,TGCGCCAGCAGCTTTCAGGGAAACTATGGCTACACCTTC
TRBV18,-,TRBJ1-2,-,CASSPKTDFNYGYTF,TGTGCCAGCTCACCAAAGACAGATTTTAACTATGGCTACACCTTC
TRBV2,-,TRBJ2-1,-,CASKLYGSYNEQFF,TGTGCCAGCAAGCTGTACGGCTCCTACAATGAGCAGTTCTTC
TRBV7-2,-,TRBJ1-3,-,CASADRTSGNTIYF,TGTGCCAGCGCGGATAGAACCTCTGGAAACACCATATATTTT
TRBV4-3,-,TRBJ1-2,-,CASSQASTGFAGYTF,TGCGCCAGCAGCCAAGCGTCCACCGGGTTCGCGGGCTACACCTTC
TRBV5-5,-,TRBJ1-2,-,CASSLVQLDYGYTF,TGTGCCAGCAGCTTGGTACAGCTGGACTATGGCTACACCTTC
TRBV3-1/TRBV3-2,-,TRBJ2-5,-,CASSHAGGRLETQYF,TGTGCCAGCAGCCATGCCGGGGGAAGGTTAGAGACCCAGTACTTC
TRBV29-1,-,TRBJ1-1,-,CSAGTGTEAFF,TGCAGCGCCGGAACGGGGACTGAAGCTTTCTTT
TRBV27,TRBD1,TRBJ1-1,few,CATRDRGDPEAFF,TGTGCCACCCGGGACAGGGGGGACCCTGAAGCTTTCTTT
TRBV10-3,-,TRBJ1-4,once,CAISDWGEGKLFF,TGTGCCATCAGTGACTGGGGAGAAGGAAAACTGTTTTTT
TRBV6-1,-,TRBJ1-1,few,CASSDPGQLWAEAFF,TGTGCCAGCAGTGACCCAGGACAGTTGTGGGCTGAAGCTTTCTTT
TRBV19,-,TRBJ1-2,-,CASSQGHYGYTF,TGTGCCAGTAGTCAGGGGCATTATGGCTACACCTTC
TRBV29-1,-,TRBJ1-6,-,CSVGGGNSPLHF,TGCAGCGTCGGGGGGGGTAATTCACCCCTCCACTTT
TRBV11-3,-,TRBJ2-3,-,CASSLDTAADTQYF,TGTGCCAGCAGCTTAGATACAGCGGCAGATACGCAGTATTTT
TRBV28,-,TRBJ1-4,-,CASSLGGGYNEKLFF,TGTGCCAGCAGTTTGGGTGGGGGCTATAATGAAAAACTGTTTTTT
TRBV7-2,TRBD1,TRBJ2-5,-,CASSETGAKETQYF,TGTGCCAGCAGCGAGACAGGGGCGAAAGAGACCCAGTACTTC
TRBV10-3,-,TRBJ2-7,-,CAIGQSGSAEQYF,TGTGCCATAGGACAGTCAGGGTCGGCGGAGCAGTACTTC
TRBV5-1,-,TRBJ1-1,-,CASSLGDTEAFF,TGCGCCAGCAGCTTGGGAGATACTGAAGCTTTCTTT
TRBV6-2/TRBV6-3,-,TRBJ1-2,-,CASSLGSNYGYTF,TGTGCCAGCAGTTTGGGCAGCAACTATGGCTACACCTTC
TRBV6-5,-,TRBJ2-5,-,CASSYDIGETQYF,TGTGCCAGCAGTTATGACATCGGTGAGACCCAGTACTTC
TRBV4-3,TRBD2,TRBJ2-3,-,CASSQGVLAGGERTQYF,TGCGCCAGCAGCCAAGGGGTACTAGCGGGAGGGGAGAGAACGCAGTATTTT
TRBV30,TRBD2,TRBJ2-5,-,CAWNRGTSSQETQYF,TGTGCCTGGAATAGGGGGACTAGTAGTCAAGAGACCCAGTACTTC
TRBV20-1,-,TRBJ2-1,few,CSASGRVSYNEQFF,TGCAGTGCTAGTGGACGGGTCTCCTACAATGAGCAGTTCTTC
TRBV18,-,TRBJ2-7,once,CASSRGVSYEQYF,TGTGCCAGCTCCCGCGGGGTCTCCTACGAGCAGTACTTC
TRBV18,TRBD1,TRBJ2-7,-,CASSRDRQGRPEQYF,TGTGCCAGCTCACGGGATCGACAGGGGCGTCCCGAGCAGTACTTC
TRBV28,-,TRBJ2-3,-,CAVGRGIDTQYF,TGTGCCGTGGGCCGGGGGATAGATACGCAGTATTTT
TRBV7-2,-,TRBJ2-2,-,CASSLQGNTGELFF,TGTGCCAGCAGCTTGCAGGGGAACACCGGGGAGCTGTTTTTT
TRBV29-1,-,TRBJ1-1,-,CSVEDQTRTEAFF,TGCAGCGTTGAAGACCAAACCCGGACTGAAGCTTTCTTT
TRBV11-2,TRBD1,TRBJ2-1,once,CASSSQGNEQFF,TGTGCCAGCAGCTCACAGGGGAATGAGCAGTTCTTC
TRBV27,TRBD2,TRBJ2-7,-,CASSLAGESYEQYF,TGTGCCAGCAGTCTAGCGGGAGAGTCCTACGAGCAGTACTTC
TRBV2,TRBD2,TRBJ2-7,-,CASGTSGGSSYEQYF,TGTGCCAGCGGGACTAGCGGGGGGAGCTCCTACGAGCAGTACTTC
TRBV4-2,-,TRBJ1-2,-,CASSQADTRADYGYTF,TGTGCCAGCAGCCAAGCCGACACCCGAGCTGACTATGGCTACACCTTC
TRBV7-3,TRBD1,TRBJ1-1,-,CASSLGSQGVTEAFF,TGTGCCAGCAGCTTAGGGTCCCAGGGGGTCACTGAAGCTTTCTTT
TRBV7-3,TRBD1,TRBJ2-3,-,CASSFDRGVADTQYF,TGTGCCAGCAGCTTCGACAGGGGTGTCGCAGATACGCAGTATTTT
TRBV4-3,-,TRBJ1-1,-,CASSPSGGIGGNEAFF,TGCGCCAGCAGCCCATCTGGAGGGATCGGGGGGAATGAAGCTTTCTTT
TRBV20-1,TRBD2,TRBJ2-1,-,CSASSGSRDEQFF,TGCAGTGCTAGTAGCGGGAGTAGGGATGAGCAGTTCTTC
TRBV7-3,-,TRBJ2-1,-,CASSLTSSPYPYNEQFF,TGTGCCAGCAGCTTAACTTCTAGCCCGTACCCTTACAATGAGCAGTTCTTC